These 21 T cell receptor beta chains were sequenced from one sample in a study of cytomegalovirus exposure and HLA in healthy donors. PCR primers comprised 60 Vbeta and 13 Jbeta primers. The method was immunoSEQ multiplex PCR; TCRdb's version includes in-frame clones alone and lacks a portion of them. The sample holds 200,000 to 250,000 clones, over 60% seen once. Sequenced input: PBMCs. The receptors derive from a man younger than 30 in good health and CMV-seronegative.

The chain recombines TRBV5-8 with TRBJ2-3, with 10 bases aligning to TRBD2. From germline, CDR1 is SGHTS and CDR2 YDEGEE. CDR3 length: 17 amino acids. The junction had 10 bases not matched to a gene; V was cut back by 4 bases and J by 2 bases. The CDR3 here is CASSQGLAPRHTDTQYF. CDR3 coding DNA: TGTGCCAGCAGCCAGGGACTAGCGCCCCGACACACAGATACGCAGTATTTT. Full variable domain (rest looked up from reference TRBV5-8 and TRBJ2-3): EAGVTQSPTHLIKTRGQQATLRCSPISGHTSVYWYQQALGLGLQFLLWYDEGEERNRGNFPPRFSGRQFPNYSSELNVNALELEDSALYLCASSQGLAPRHTDTQYFGPGTRLTVL.

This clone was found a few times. CDR3 sequence (DNA): TGTGCCAGCAGTGACGACACGCTTAAACCGAATGAAAAACTGTTTTTT. It yields the protein CASSDDTLKPNEKLFF. This chain links TRBV6-1 with TRBJ1-4; D remains ambiguous. V lost 3 bases and J 5 bases, leaving 16 bases between the germline ends. Germline V CDR1 and CDR2: MNHNS, SASEGT. This CDR3 contains 16 residues.

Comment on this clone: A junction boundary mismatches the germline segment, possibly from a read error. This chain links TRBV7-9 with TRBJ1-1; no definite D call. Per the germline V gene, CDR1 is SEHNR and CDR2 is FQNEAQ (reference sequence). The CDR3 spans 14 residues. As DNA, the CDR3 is TGTTCCAGCAGCTCAGGCGGGCGTCTTTCTGAAGCTTTCTTT. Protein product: CSSSSGGRLSEAFF.

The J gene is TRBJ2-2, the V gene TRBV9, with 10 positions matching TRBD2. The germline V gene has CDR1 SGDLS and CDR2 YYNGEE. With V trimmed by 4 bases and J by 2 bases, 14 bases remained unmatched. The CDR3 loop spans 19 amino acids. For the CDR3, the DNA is TGTGCCAGCAGCCTAACGGGACTAGCGCCCACAAAAAACACCGGGGAGCTGTTTTTT. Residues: CASSLTGLAPTKNTGELFF. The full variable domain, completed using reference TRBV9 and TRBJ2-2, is DSGVTQTPKHLITATGQRVTLRCSPRSGDLSVYWYQQSLDQGLQFLIQYYNGEERAKGNILERFSAQQFPDLHSELNLSSLELGDSALYFCASSLTGLAPTKNTGELFFGEGSRLTVL.

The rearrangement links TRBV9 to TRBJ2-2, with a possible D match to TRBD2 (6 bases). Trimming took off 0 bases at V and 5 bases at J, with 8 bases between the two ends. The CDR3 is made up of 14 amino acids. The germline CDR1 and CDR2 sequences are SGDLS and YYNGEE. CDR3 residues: CASSVGDSTGELFF. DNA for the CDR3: TGTGCCAGCAGCGTAGGGGACTCAACCGGGGAGCTGTTTTTT.

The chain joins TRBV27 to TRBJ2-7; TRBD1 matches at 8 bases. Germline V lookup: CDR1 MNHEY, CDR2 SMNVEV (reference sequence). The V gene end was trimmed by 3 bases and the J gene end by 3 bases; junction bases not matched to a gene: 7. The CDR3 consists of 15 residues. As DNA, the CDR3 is TGTGCCAGCAGTTTCTCGGACAGGGAAATCTACGAGCAGTACTTC. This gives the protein CASSFSDREIYEQYF.

The CDR3 DNA reads as TGTGCCAGCAGCGAAGGACTAGCGGGGACTGCCGGGGAGCTGTTTTTT. It encodes CASSEGLAGTAGELFF. The genes are TRBV5-6 and TRBJ2-2, with TRBD2 matching 12 bases. The germline V gene has CDR1 SGHDT and CDR2 YYEEEE. With V trimmed by 4 bases and J by 6 bases, 7 bases remained unmatched. This CDR3 has 16 amino acids.

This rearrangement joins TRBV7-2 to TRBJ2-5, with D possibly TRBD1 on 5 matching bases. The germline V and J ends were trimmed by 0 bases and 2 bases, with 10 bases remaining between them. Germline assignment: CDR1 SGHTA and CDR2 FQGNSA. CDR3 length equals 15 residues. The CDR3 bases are TGTGCCAGCAGCTTAGCGGCAGGGCCTCAAGAGACCCAGTACTTC. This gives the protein CASSLAAGPQETQYF.

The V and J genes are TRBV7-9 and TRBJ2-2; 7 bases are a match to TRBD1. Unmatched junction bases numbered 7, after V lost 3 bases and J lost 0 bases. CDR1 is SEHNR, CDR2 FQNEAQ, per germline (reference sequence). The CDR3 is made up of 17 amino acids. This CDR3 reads CASSFLTGTANTGELFF. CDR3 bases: TGTGCCAGCAGCTTCCTGACCGGGACAGCGAACACCGGGGAGCTGTTTTTT.

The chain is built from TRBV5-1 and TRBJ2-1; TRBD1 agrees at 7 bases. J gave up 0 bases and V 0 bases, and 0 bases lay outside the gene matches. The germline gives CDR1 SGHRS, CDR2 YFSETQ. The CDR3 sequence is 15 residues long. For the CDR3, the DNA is TGCGCCAGCAGCTTGGGGGACAGCTCCTACAATGAGCAGTTCTTC. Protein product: CASSLGDSSYNEQFF.

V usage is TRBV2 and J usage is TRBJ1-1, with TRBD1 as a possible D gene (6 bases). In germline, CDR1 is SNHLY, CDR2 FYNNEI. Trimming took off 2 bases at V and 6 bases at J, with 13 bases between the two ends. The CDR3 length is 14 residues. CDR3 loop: CASSERDTFSEAFF. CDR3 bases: TGTGCCAGCAGTGAAAGGGACACATTTTCTGAAGCTTTCTTT.

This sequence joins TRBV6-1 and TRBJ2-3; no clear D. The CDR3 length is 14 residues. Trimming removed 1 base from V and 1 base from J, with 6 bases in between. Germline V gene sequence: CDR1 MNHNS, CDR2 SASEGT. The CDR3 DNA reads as TGTGCCAGCAGTGAAGGTTCTGGCACAGATACGCAGTATTTT. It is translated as CASSEGSGTDTQYF.

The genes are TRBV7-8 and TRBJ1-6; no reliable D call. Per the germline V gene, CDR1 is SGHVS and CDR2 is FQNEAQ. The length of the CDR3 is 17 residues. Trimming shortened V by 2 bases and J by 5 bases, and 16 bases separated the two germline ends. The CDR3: CASSLFPDWAHNSPLHF. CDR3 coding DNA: TGTGCCAGCAGCTTATTTCCGGATTGGGCTCATAATTCACCCCTCCACTTT.

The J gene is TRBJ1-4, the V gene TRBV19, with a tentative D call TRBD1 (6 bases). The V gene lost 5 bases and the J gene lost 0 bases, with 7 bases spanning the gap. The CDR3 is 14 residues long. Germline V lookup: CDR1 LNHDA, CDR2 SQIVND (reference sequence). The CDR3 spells CASSGTPTNEKLFF. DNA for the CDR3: TGTGCCAGTAGTGGGACACCAACTAATGAAAAACTGTTTTTT.

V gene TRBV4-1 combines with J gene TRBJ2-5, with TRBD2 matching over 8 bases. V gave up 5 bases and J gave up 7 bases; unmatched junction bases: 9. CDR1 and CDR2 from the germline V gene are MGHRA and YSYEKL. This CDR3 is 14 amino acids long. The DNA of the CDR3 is TGCGCCAGCAGCTCGGGGGGGCTAGCATCGACCCAGTACTTC. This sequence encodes CASSSGGLASTQYF.

CDR3 DNA: TGTGCCAGCCGGTACAATGAGCAGTTCTTC. This gives the protein CASRYNEQFF. The rearrangement links TRBV6-6 to TRBJ2-1, with no clear D. The CDR3 is made up of 10 amino acids. V lost 8 bases to trimming and J lost 4 bases, with 3 bases between them. Germline CDR1 and CDR2: MNHNY and SVGAGI (reference sequence).

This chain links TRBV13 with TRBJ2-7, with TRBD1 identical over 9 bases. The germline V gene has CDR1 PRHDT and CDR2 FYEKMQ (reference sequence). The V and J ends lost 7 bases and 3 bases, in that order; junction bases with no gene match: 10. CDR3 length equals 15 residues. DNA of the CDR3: TGTGCCAGCAACCCCCCCACAGGGGGCGTCTACGAGCAGTACTTC. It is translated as CASNPPTGGVYEQYF.

CDR3 sequence: CASRLTSNQPQHF. The CDR3 bases are TGTGCCAGCAGACTCACTAGCAATCAGCCCCAGCATTTT. The V call is TRBV6-1, the J call TRBJ1-5; D gene unclear. Germline V CDR1 and CDR2: MNHNS, SASEGT. Trimming left V 6 bases short and J 0 bases short, with 6 bases between. This CDR3 is 13 amino acids long.

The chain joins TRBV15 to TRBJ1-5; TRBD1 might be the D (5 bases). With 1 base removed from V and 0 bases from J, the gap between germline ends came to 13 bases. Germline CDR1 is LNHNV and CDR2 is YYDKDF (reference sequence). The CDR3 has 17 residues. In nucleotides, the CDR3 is TGTGCCACCAGCAGAGTGGGGCAGGTCTATAGCAATCAGCCCCAGCATTTT. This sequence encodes CATSRVGQVYSNQPQHF.

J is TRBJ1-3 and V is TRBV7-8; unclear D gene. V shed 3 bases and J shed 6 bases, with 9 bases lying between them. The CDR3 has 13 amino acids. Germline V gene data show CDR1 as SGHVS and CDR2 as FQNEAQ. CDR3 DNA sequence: TGTGCCAGCAGCTTTCGGGTCGAAAACACCATATATTTT. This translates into CASSFRVENTIYF.

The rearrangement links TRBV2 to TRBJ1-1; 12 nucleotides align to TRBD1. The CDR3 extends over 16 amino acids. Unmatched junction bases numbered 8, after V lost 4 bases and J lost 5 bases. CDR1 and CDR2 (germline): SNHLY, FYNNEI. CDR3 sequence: CASSVGGTGGRTEAFF. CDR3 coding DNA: TGTGCCAGCAGTGTAGGAGGGACAGGGGGCAGAACTGAAGCTTTCTTT. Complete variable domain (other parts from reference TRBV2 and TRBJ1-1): EPEVTQTPSHQVTQMGQEVILRCVPISNHLYFYWYRQILGQKVEFLVSFYNNEISEKSEIFDDQFSVERPDGSNFTLKIRSTKLEDSAMYFCASSVGGTGGRTEAFFGQGTRLTVV.